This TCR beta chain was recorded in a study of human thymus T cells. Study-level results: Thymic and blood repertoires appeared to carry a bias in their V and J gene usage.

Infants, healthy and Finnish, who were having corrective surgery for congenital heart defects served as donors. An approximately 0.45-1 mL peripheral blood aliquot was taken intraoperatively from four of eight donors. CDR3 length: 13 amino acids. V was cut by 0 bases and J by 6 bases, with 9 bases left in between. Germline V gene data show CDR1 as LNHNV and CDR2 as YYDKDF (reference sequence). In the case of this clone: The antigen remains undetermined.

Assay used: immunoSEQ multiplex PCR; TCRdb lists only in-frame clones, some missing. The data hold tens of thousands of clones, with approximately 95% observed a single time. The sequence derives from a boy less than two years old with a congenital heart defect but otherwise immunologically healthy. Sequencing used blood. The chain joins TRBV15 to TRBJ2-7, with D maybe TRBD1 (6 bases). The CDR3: CATSRDRTAEQYF. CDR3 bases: TGTGCCACCAGCAGAGACCGGACAGCCGAGCAGTACTTC.